This T cell receptor beta chain was identified in a study of beta chain features in type 1 diabetes. Study-wide results and caveats: There was a moderate but significant shortening of TCRB CDR3s in all four CD4+ subsets of Type 1 diabetes patients. PCR, the amplification step, might favor shorter templates, equally in patients and controls. More deletions and fewer insertions at VDJ junctions were found in patients with type 1 diabetes.

Remarks on this clone: Its cognate antigen is unknown.

Of the isolated RNA, all was reverse transcribed, and so the sequenced material was expressed TCRB transcripts. The assay was immunoSEQ multiplex PCR, and TCRdb's table has in-frame clones only and misses some. The repertoire has about 620,000 clones, 15% to 18% of them found once; the top ten carry approximately 0.099%. What was sequenced was naive CD4+ T cells from blood. This receptor was taken from a man between 18 and 29 years old in good health.

DNA of the CDR3: TGCGCCAGCAGCTTGGCGACCCCAGGCGCTGAAGCTTTCTTT. Amino acid sequence: CASSLATPGAEAFF. The V call is TRBV5-1, the J call TRBJ1-1; D ambiguous. The ends were cut back, 0 bases at V and 6 bases at J, with 12 bases in the middle. CDR3 length: 14 residues. CDR1 is SGHRS, CDR2 YFSETQ, per germline.